This T cell receptor beta chain appears in the sequencing data of a study of blood T cell repertoires in COVID-19. As for the study in general: The United States, Italy and Spain supplied acute and convalescent COVID-19 samples. PBMCs, B-cell-depleted T cells, or T cells were the source of the cDNA or gDNA that made up the material.

There are 13 residues in the CDR3. Trimming took off 5 bases at V and 1 base at J, with 9 bases between the two ends. Germline V lookup: CDR1 MDHEN, CDR2 SYDVKM. Per the authors' pipeline: Amplification of reference gene primers was used by the study to estimate nucleated cell counts. The protocol was immunoSEQ multiplex PCR, while the TCRdb copy is restricted to in-frame clones and leaves out a portion. V and J calls plus clone size are reproduced from that table; the DNA served to infer D and trimming. Of around 160,000 clones listed, 86% are singletons. The sample was peripheral blood. The chain is built from TRBV28 and TRBJ2-7; D is unclear. This clonotype originated in a man aged 60-69 years with acute or convalescent COVID-19. In DNA form, the CDR3 reads TGTGCCAGCAGTCCCCAACAATCCTACGAGCAGTACTTC. It is translated as CASSPQQSYEQYF.